Below are 5 T cell receptor beta chains sequenced from a single sample in a study of T and B cells in COVID-19 patients. TRB was amplified from about 240-490 ng of blood genomic DNA. TRB rearrangements were amplified by multiplex PCR with BIOMED2 TRB-A/B primers. TCRdb independently ran MiXCR on the multiplex PCR reads; one entry per CDR3 protein. Of some 7,800 distinct CDR3 sequences in the sample, about a quarter were seen once. The sample taken for sequencing was blood. Source of these receptors: a human donor who had recovered from COVID-19.

The chain uses TRBV28 and TRBJ2-7, with 8 nucleotides matching TRBD2. V lost 7 bases to trimming and J lost 7 bases; unmatched junction nucleotides: 15. In germline, CDR1 is MDHEN, CDR2 SYDVKM. There are 15 residues in the CDR3. Here the CDR3 reads CASTTSTGGAWEQYF. CDR3 nucleotide sequence: TGTGCCAGCACCACCTCCACCGGGGGGGCTTGGGAGCAGTACTTC.

A few counts support this clonotype. The genes are TRBV7-9 and TRBJ2-7, with 9 bases lining up with TRBD1. The V and J ends lost 4 bases and 4 bases, in that order; junction bases with no gene match: 14. The CDR3 loop spans 17 amino acids. Germline loops: CDR1 SEHNR, CDR2 FQNEAQ (reference sequence). The CDR3 region has the DNA TGTGCCAGCAGCTACTCCGGAACAGGGGGCTTTGGGTACGAGCAGTACTTC. This translates into CASSYSGTGGFGYEQYF.

V gene TRBV19 combines with J gene TRBJ2-3; 13 bases map to TRBD2. This CDR3 is built from 16 residues. V was pared by 6 bases and J by 1 base, with 4 bases of the junction left unmatched. From germline, CDR1 is LNHDA and CDR2 SQIVND (reference sequence). The CDR3: CASSLGLAGGTDTQYF. CDR3 coding DNA: TGTGCCAGTAGCCTCGGACTAGCGGGAGGCACAGATACGCAGTATTTT.

This clonotype occurred many times. This sequence joins TRBV11-2 and TRBJ2-2, with D hard to call. Germline values: CDR1 SGHAT, CDR2 FQNNGV. Trimming pared 3 bases from V and 0 bases from J, leaving 2 bases between. CDR3 length: 13 residues. CDR3 in amino acids: CASSFPNTGELFF. The DNA of the CDR3 is TGTGCCAGCAGCTTCCCGAACACCGGGGAGCTGTTTTTT.

The chain recombines TRBV7-2 with TRBJ2-5; no reliable D call. This CDR3 is built from 14 residues. CDR1 SGHTA and CDR2 FQGNSA come from the germline V gene. Trimming pared 1 base from V and 5 bases from J, leaving 11 bases between. CDR3: CASSLGLSGETQYF. The CDR3 region has the DNA TGTGCCAGCAGCTTAGGTCTTTCCGGGGAGACCCAGTACTTC.